This TCR beta chain was sequenced in a study of technical replicates of blood from several donors. This CDR3 region has 14 residues. CDR1 MDHEN and CDR2 SYDVKM come from the germline V gene. With V trimmed by 7 bases and J by 11 bases, 16 bases remained unmatched. TCRdb keeps only in-frame clones here, not all; method: immunoSEQ multiplex PCR. Here the sample spans 70,000 to 95,000 clones, just under 95% being singletons. The receptor was derived from a human donor in good health. The sequenced sample consisted of T cells isolated from PBMCs. The chain couples TRBV28 to TRBJ1-1; the match to TRBD1 covers 7 bases. The CDR3 DNA reads as TGTGCCAGCACCCCCCCAGGGGACAGTTCAGCGGCTTTCTTT. This codes for CASTPPGDSSAAFF. The whole variable domain, remainder taken from reference TRBV28 and TRBJ1-1, is DVKVTQSSRYLVKRTGEKVFLECVQDMDHENMFWYRQDPGLGLRLIYFSYDVKMKEKGDIPEGYSVSREKKERFSLILESASTNQTSMYLCASTPPGDSSAAFFGQGTRLTVV.